These 18 T cell receptor delta chains share one sample of origin, sequenced in a study of Vδ1+ human thymocytes. Findings and caveats of the study: Thymic TRG and TRD repertoires appeared highly polyclonal.

The template was reverse-transcribed extracted RNA. The CDR3 regions were amplified by multiplex PCR from V-gene primers to a constant-region primer. With CATT, TCRdb re-called clones from the multiplex PCR reads. Of tens of thousands of delta-chain clones in the sample, 15% are singletons; the top ten hold roughly 0.5%. No antigen is known for these receptors. Sample: Vdelta1+ gamma-delta thymocytes from the thymus. Documented subset: FACS-sorted CD3+ TCRalphabeta- TCRVdelta1+ TCRVdelta2- thymocytes. The receptor set was obtained from a boy under two years old who had congenital heart surgery.

The rearrangement joins TRDV2 to TRDJ1; D perhaps matches TRDD3 (5 bases). This CDR3 has 17 residues. CDR1 and CDR2 (germline): GEAIGNYY, EKD. V was pared by 4 bases and J by 0 bases, with 20 bases between. The CDR3: CACDETTVGPYTDKLIF. In nucleotides, the CDR3 is TGTGCCTGTGATGAAACCACGGTGGGGCCCTACACCGATAAACTCATCTTT.

This clone was seen more than once but under ten times. This chain connects TRDV1 to TRDJ1; 8 bases align to TRDD2. The CDR3 is made up of 20 amino acids. With V trimmed by 4 bases and J by 4 bases, 23 bases remained unmatched. Germline CDR1 is TSWWSYY and CDR2 is QGS. CDR3 region: CALGASYALLTPPRSDKLIF. CDR3 DNA sequence: TGTGCTCTTGGGGCTTCCTACGCCCTACTGACTCCACCGCGGAGCGATAAACTCATCTTT.

This clone turned up a few times. One end of the junction fails to match germline, which may point to a read error. The chain has TRDV1 and TRDJ1; the D gene is possibly TRDD3 (5 bases). Germline loops: CDR1 TSWWSYY, CDR2 QGS. This CDR3 has 22 residues. The CDR3 here is CAIGEEVPESGIRGGYTDKLIF. Here the CDR3 DNA reads TGTGCTATTGGGGAAGAAGTCCCAGAGTCCGGGATTCGAGGGGGGTACACCGATAAACTCATCTTT.

This clone was counted a few times. V and J are TRDV1 and TRDJ1, with 13 bases aligning to TRDD3. The length of the CDR3 is 21 residues. Per germline, CDR1 TSWWSYY and CDR2 QGS. The V gene end was trimmed by 5 bases and the J gene end by 0 bases; junction bases not matched to a gene: 18. DNA for the CDR3: TGTGCTCTTGGGTCCCCCCGGCCCAGAGTACTGGGGGATACGTACACCGATAAACTCATCTTT. This codes for CALGSPRPRVLGDTYTDKLIF.

This clone occurred a few times. The chain carries TRDV1 and TRDJ1; 9 bases fit TRDD3. V gave up 8 bases and J gave up 1 base; unmatched junction bases: 23. The CDR3 consists of 20 residues. The germline V gene encodes CDR1 TSWWSYY and CDR2 QGS. CDR3 nucleotide sequence: TGTGCTCTTCTCTGCCTTCTTCCCACACTGGGGGACCCAATCACCGATAAACTCATCTTT. Translating gives CALLCLLPTLGDPITDKLIF.

This clone has more than one count but fewer than ten. The chain has TRDV1 and TRDJ1; tentative D call: TRDD3 (6 bases). The V and J ends lost 0 bases and 4 bases respectively, with 24 bases between them. This CDR3 region has 19 residues. Germline CDR1 is TSWWSYY and CDR2 is QGS. Written as DNA, the CDR3 is TGTGCTCTTGGGGAACTGCGCGGCGATACGCTCATAACGATCGATAAACTCATCTTT. Protein sequence: CALGELRGDTLITIDKLIF.

The chain uses TRDV1 and TRDJ1; 8 nucleotides match TRDD3. The CDR3 consists of 18 residues. The V and J ends lost 5 bases and 0 bases, in that order; junction bases with no gene match: 14. Germline CDR1 is TSWWSYY and CDR2 is QGS. CDR3 bases: TGTGCTCTTGGGATTCCCAGACTGGGGGCTCCCTACACCGATAAACTCATCTTT. Its protein is CALGIPRLGAPYTDKLIF.

As for this clone: One junction end does not reproduce the germline sequence, and a read error may be involved. The chain is built from TRDV1 and TRDJ1, with 7 bases aligning to TRDD2. The CDR3 length is 17 residues. Germline V gene data show CDR1 as TSWWSYY and CDR2 as QGS. The CDR3 region has the DNA TGTGCTCTTGGGGTCCCTTCCTTCCCGAATACGCTTGGTAAACCCATCTTT. Amino acid sequence: CALGVPSFPNTLGKPIF.

By sample share, this clone is medium-sized. V gene TRDV2 combines with J gene TRDJ2; D unclear. Trimming removed 4 bases from V and 5 bases from J, with 10 bases in between. The CDR3 is 13 amino acids. Germline CDR1 GEAIGNYY, CDR2 EKD. CDR3 sequence: CACDGRSTAQLFF. The CDR3 DNA sequence: TGTGCCTGTGATGGGCGAAGCACAGCACAACTCTTCTTT.

The chain combines TRDV1 with TRDJ1, with D possibly being TRDD2 or TRDD3 (6 bases each). The ends were cut back, 7 bases at V and 0 bases at J, with 33 bases in the middle. In germline, CDR1 is TSWWSYY, CDR2 QGS. The CDR3 is made up of 21 amino acids. As DNA, the CDR3 is TGTGCTCTTGTGGGCCTTCCCCGATTGAGGATACTGCGTACTTACACCGATAAACTCATCTTT. Translating it yields CALVGLPRLRILRTYTDKLIF.

This clone has more than one count but fewer than ten. The gene calls are TRDV1 and TRDJ1; TRDD3 aligns across 10 bases. The CDR3 has 20 residues. V lost 4 bases, J lost 0 bases, and 17 bases stayed unmatched. Germline V gives CDR1 TSWWSYY, CDR2 QGS. The CDR3 reads CALGGDSSTGGLPYTDKLIF. The CDR3 bases are TGTGCTCTTGGGGGGGATTCCTCAACTGGGGGATTACCGTACACCGATAAACTCATCTTT.

The V and J genes are TRDV1 and TRDJ1, with 8 bases fitting TRDD3. The ends lost 0 bases at V and 1 base at J; junction bases unmatched: 13. Looked up from germline, CDR1 is TSWWSYY and CDR2 is QGS. There are 19 residues in the CDR3. CDR3 nucleotide sequence: TGTGCTCTTGGGGAACTCCCCGCCCCGTTGGGGGATGGCACCGATAAACTCATCTTT. Its translation: CALGELPAPLGDGTDKLIF.

The chain links TRDV1 to TRDJ1; 7 bases fit TRDD2. The CDR3 runs to 16 residues. Germline CDR1 is TSWWSYY and CDR2 is QGS. After removal of 5 bases from V and 0 bases from J, the junction contained 9 bases not matched to a gene. CDR3 coding DNA: TGTGCTCTTGGGTATAACTTCCTATCGTACACCGATAAACTCATCTTT. Amino acids: CALGYNFLSYTDKLIF.

Notes on this clone: The junction shows a germline mismatch at one end, possibly a read error. This chain uses TRDV1 with TRDJ1; weak D call: TRDD3 (6 bases). CDR1 is TSWWSYY and CDR2 is QGS in the germline V gene. CDR3 length equals 19 residues. The CDR3 DNA follows: TGTGCTGTTGGGGAACTACCCTCCATATACTGGGATAACACCGATAAACTCATCTTT. It is translated as CAVGELPSIYWDNTDKLIF.

V is TRDV1 and J is TRDJ1; 11 positions match TRDD3. The CDR3 totals 24 residues. Unmatched junction bases numbered 24, after V lost 0 bases and J lost 0 bases. Germline V lookup: CDR1 TSWWSYY, CDR2 QGS. CDR3 amino acids: CALGELLEGSKGRYWGIYTDKLIF. DNA of the CDR3: TGTGCTCTTGGGGAACTCCTCGAGGGTTCAAAAGGGAGGTACTGGGGGATATACACCGATAAACTCATCTTT.

This clone has only a few counts. The V gene is TRDV1, the J gene TRDJ1; TRDD3 matches 11 bases. Germline loops: CDR1 TSWWSYY, CDR2 QGS. CDR3 length equals 17 residues. V trimming: 1 base; J trimming: 4 bases; junction bases outside the gene matches: 8. In DNA, the CDR3 is TGTGCTCTTGGGGAACCCTACTGGGGGATAGCTGACGATAAACTCATCTTT. Encoded protein: CALGEPYWGIADDKLIF.

J is TRDJ1 and V is TRDV1, with 10 bases identical to TRDD3. The CDR3 extends over 15 amino acids. Germline lookup yields CDR1 TSWWSYY and CDR2 QGS. Unmatched junction bases numbered 10, after V lost 4 bases and J lost 8 bases. The CDR3 region is CALGVDWGIPGKLIF. The DNA for the CDR3 is TGTGCTCTTGGGGTCGACTGGGGGATCCCGGGAAAACTCATCTTT.

This clone was seen more than once but under ten times. The genes are TRDV1 and TRDJ1; 12 bases are a match to TRDD3. The CDR3 totals 20 residues. The germline CDR1 and CDR2 sequences are TSWWSYY and QGS. The ends lost 1 base at V and 11 bases at J; junction bases unmatched: 23. CDR3 sequence reads: CALGEPPGFLLGDTPFRLIF. CDR3 in DNA: TGTGCTCTTGGGGAACCGCCAGGCTTCCTACTGGGGGATACTCCCTTCAGGCTCATCTTT.